Following are 10 T cell receptor beta chains from one sample sequenced in a study of blood T cell repertoires in COVID-19. Profiling relied on immunoSEQ multiplex PCR, and the TCRdb table lists in-frame clones only, not all of them. This table holds approximately 310,000 clones, around 84% found once. What was sequenced was PBMCs or T cells enriched from blood (not recorded which). These receptors originate from a woman aged 30 to 39 who had been exposed to COVID-19.

The CDR3 protein is CASTQGDTQYF. DNA for the CDR3: TGTGCCAGCACCCAGGGGGATACGCAGTATTTT. The V and J genes are TRBV12-3 or TRBV12-4 and TRBJ2-3; TRBD1 might be the D (6 bases). V lost 7 bases to trimming and J lost 6 bases, with 8 bases between them. This CDR3 contains 11 residues.

V and J are TRBV19 and TRBJ2-7; 7 nucleotides match TRBD1. Germline CDR1 is LNHDA and CDR2 is SQIVND (reference sequence). This CDR3 has 14 amino acids. Trimming took 4 bases from V and 5 from J; bases not matched to a gene: 8. The CDR3, as DNA: TGTGCCAGTAGTACACTGACAGGGACCCACGAGCAGTACTTC. Encoded protein: CASSTLTGTHEQYF.

V gene TRBV28 combines with J gene TRBJ1-6; no reliable D call. This CDR3 is 13 amino acids long. Germline V gene data show CDR1 as MDHEN and CDR2 as SYDVKM. The DNA for the CDR3 is TGTGCTACAAGGTACTCCCGAGGATCACCCCTCCACTTT. This sequence encodes CATRYSRGSPLHF.

J is TRBJ1-5 and V is TRBV27, with 12 positions matching TRBD1. The ends lost 2 bases at V and 6 bases at J; junction bases unmatched: 2. There are 15 residues in the CDR3. Germline V CDR1 and CDR2: MNHEY, SMNVEV (reference sequence). The CDR3 nucleotides read TGTGCCAGCAGTTTAGGGACAGGGGGCAGTCAGCCCCAGCATTTT. This encodes CASSLGTGGSQPQHF.

J is TRBJ2-3 and V is TRBV6-2 or TRBV6-3, with 9 positions matching TRBD1. Germline V CDR1 and CDR2: MNHEY, SVGEGT. The junction had 3 bases not matched to a gene; V was cut back by 0 bases and J by 2 bases. The CDR3 is 16 amino acids. The CDR3 region has the DNA TGTGCCAGCAGTTACTCGACAGGGGGGGCCACAGATACGCAGTATTTT. Translated, it gives CASSYSTGGATDTQYF.

In nucleotides, the CDR3 is TGTGCCAGTAGACCAACAGGGGGAGGCACTGAAGCTTTCTTT. Translating gives CASRPTGGGTEAFF. The rearrangement uses TRBV19 and TRBJ1-1; TRBD1 matches 8 bases. The CDR3 is 14 amino acids. Germline assignment: CDR1 LNHDA and CDR2 SQIVND (reference sequence). The V gene end was trimmed by 6 bases and the J gene end by 4 bases; junction bases not matched to a gene: 7.

The chain couples TRBV2 to TRBJ2-7; 7 bases are shared with TRBD2. Germline V gives CDR1 SNHLY, CDR2 FYNNEI. This CDR3 has 15 amino acids. V gave up 3 bases and J gave up 0 bases; unmatched junction bases: 5. This CDR3 reads CASSEFGGSSYEQYF. Here the CDR3 DNA reads TGTGCCAGCAGTGAGTTCGGCGGGAGCTCCTACGAGCAGTACTTC.

The CDR3 here is CASQFLTGELFF. CDR3 bases: TGTGCCAGCCAGTTTCTCACCGGGGAGCTGTTTTTT. The chain uses TRBV28 and TRBJ2-2; no reliable D call. V lost 8 bases, J lost 4 bases, and 8 bases lay in between. CDR3 size: 12 residues. Germline values: CDR1 MDHEN, CDR2 SYDVKM.

The chain uses TRBV24-1 and TRBJ1-2, with D perhaps TRBD1 (6 bases). The CDR3 totals 13 residues. V dropped 5 bases and J dropped 3 bases, with 9 bases sitting between them. Germline V gene sequence: CDR1 KGHDR, CDR2 SFDVKD. CDR3 in DNA: TGTGCCACCAGTGCGGCAGGGGACTATGGCTACACCTTC. Its protein product is CATSAAGDYGYTF.

The CDR3, as DNA: TGTGCCAGCGGGGGGAGGCGAAGCGGCTACACCTTC. Translation gives CASGGRRSGYTF. This chain uses TRBV28 with TRBJ1-2; D might be TRBD1 (5 bases). Germline V gene lookup returns CDR1 MDHEN and CDR2 SYDVKM. Between the trimmed V and J ends, which lost 8 bases and 8 bases, there was a span of 15 bases. CDR3 length: 12 residues.